There are many counts of the clone carrying this T cell receptor beta chain. Its matching antigen is unknown. The sample is drawn from a study of neurological immune-mediated disorders. The CDR3 runs 17 residues. Trimming left V 4 bases short and J 3 bases short, with 20 bases between. The germline V gene has CDR1 SGHRS and CDR2 YFSETQ. The time point was: longitudinal time-point 3. Findings and limits, study-wide: In HTLV-1-associated myelopathy, TCR clonal expansion was greatest, and in multiple sclerosis it was least, below healthy controls.

The authors produced cDNA by 5'RACE using 10-nucleotide random UMIs. Each CDR3 protein is one row after TCRdb ran MiXCR on the 5' RACE reads. The data contain tens of thousands of distinct CDR3 sequences, approximately 12% of them singletons. This rearrangement joins TRBV5-1 to TRBJ2-1, with D perhaps TRBD2 (6 bases). This sequence was found in a man in his thirties or forties in good health. The specimen sequenced was PBMCs. The CDR3, as DNA: TGCGCCAGCAGCCCGCTCGGGGGTGGGAGAGTCTACAATGAGCAGTTCTTC. Amino acids: CASSPLGGGRVYNEQFF.